These 9 T cell receptor beta chains came from one sample sequenced in a study of control samples from healthy donors and cancer patients. Assay: immunoSEQ multiplex PCR; the TCRdb copy retains only in-frame clones and omits some. The table shows fewer than 85,000 clones, with 91% occurring only once. Sequences were obtained from blood. Receptors were obtained from a man under 40 in good health.

The rearrangement uses TRBV24-1 and TRBJ1-3; 7 bases match TRBD1. The CDR3 totals 13 residues. Germline V CDR1 and CDR2: KGHDR, SFDVKD. J was trimmed by 4 bases and V by 11 bases; bases with no gene match: 7. In DNA, the CDR3 is TGTGCCAGCAAGGGACAGAAAGGAAACACCATATATTTT. Amino acids: CASKGQKGNTIYF.

The V and J genes are TRBV7-9 and TRBJ1-1, with D possibly TRBD1 on 6 matching bases. The germline V gene encodes CDR1 SEHNR and CDR2 FQNEAQ (reference sequence). V was trimmed by 2 bases and J by 1 base, leaving 11 bases between them. This CDR3 is built from 15 residues. The CDR3 region is CASSLFGTQNTEAFF. The CDR3 nucleotides are TGTGCCAGCAGCTTATTTGGGACACAGAACACTGAAGCTTTCTTT.

The rearrangement uses TRBV24-1 and TRBJ1-5; no reliable D call. The length of the CDR3 is 15 residues. V gave up 6 bases and J gave up 3 bases, with 14 bases separating them. Germline CDR1 KGHDR, CDR2 SFDVKD. CDR3 coding DNA: TGTGCCACCAGTCGGAACAGACCAATCAATCAGCCCCAGCATTTT. Translating it yields CATSRNRPINQPQHF.

The gene calls are TRBV6-2 or TRBV6-3 and TRBJ2-5; 8 positions match TRBD1. CDR1 and CDR2 from the germline V gene are MNHEY and SVGEGT. The CDR3 is 16 residues long. Germline trimming cut 6 bases from V and 3 bases from J; bases unmatched to any gene: 12. The DNA for the CDR3 is TGTGCCAGCAGCAGACCACCGGGACAGGCTAAAGAGACCCAGTACTTC. Translating gives CASSRPPGQAKETQYF.

V gene TRBV11-2 combines with J gene TRBJ2-7; 13 bases map to TRBD2. The V and J ends lost 3 bases and 4 bases, in that order; junction bases with no gene match: 3. CDR1 and CDR2 from the germline V gene are SGHAT and FQNNGV. The CDR3 spans 15 residues. The CDR3 DNA reads as TGTGCCAGCAGCTTGGGACTAGCGGGGTGGTACGAGCAGTACTTC. It translates to CASSLGLAGWYEQYF.

The V call is TRBV28, the J call TRBJ1-3; possible D gene TRBD1, 5 bases. CDR1 and CDR2 (germline): MDHEN, SYDVKM. V gave up 2 bases and J gave up 1 base, with 15 bases separating them. This CDR3 region has 17 residues. The CDR3 DNA reads TGTGCCAGCAGTTTAAGAAAGGAGGGGCTTTCTGGAAACACCATATATTTT. Translating it yields CASSLRKEGLSGNTIYF.

The genes are TRBV19 and TRBJ2-5, with 7 bases matching TRBD1. After removal of 2 bases from V and 1 base from J, the junction contained 1 base not matched to a gene. Per the germline V gene, CDR1 is LNHDA and CDR2 is SQIVND (reference sequence). This CDR3 has 14 residues. The CDR3 DNA reads as TGTGCCAGTAGTATACCAGGGGGCCAAGAGACCCAGTACTTC. The encoded protein is CASSIPGGQETQYF.

The chain uses TRBV6-2 or TRBV6-3 and TRBJ2-7, with 7 bases identical to TRBD2. There are 14 residues in the CDR3. Germline-derived CDR1 and CDR2 are MNHEY and SVGEGT. With V trimmed by 0 bases and J by 3 bases, 2 bases remained unmatched. The CDR3: CASSYSGGSYEQYF. In DNA form, the CDR3 reads TGTGCCAGCAGTTACTCGGGAGGGAGCTACGAGCAGTACTTC.

The rearrangement links TRBV11-3 to TRBJ2-3; D is unresolved. V lost 8 bases to trimming and J lost 4 bases, with 7 bases between them. The germline V gene encodes CDR1 SGHNT and CDR2 YENEEA. There are 11 residues in the CDR3. The DNA of the CDR3 is TGTGCCAGCGGTGGGGCAGATACGCAGTATTTT. It translates to CASGGADTQYF. Supplemented by reference TRBV11-3 and TRBJ2-3, the full variable domain reads EAGVVQSPRYKIIEKKQPVAFWCNPISGHNTLYWYLQNLGQGPELLIRYENEEAVDDSQLPKDRFSAERLKGVDSTLKIQPAELGDSAVYLCASGGADTQYFGPGTRLTVL.